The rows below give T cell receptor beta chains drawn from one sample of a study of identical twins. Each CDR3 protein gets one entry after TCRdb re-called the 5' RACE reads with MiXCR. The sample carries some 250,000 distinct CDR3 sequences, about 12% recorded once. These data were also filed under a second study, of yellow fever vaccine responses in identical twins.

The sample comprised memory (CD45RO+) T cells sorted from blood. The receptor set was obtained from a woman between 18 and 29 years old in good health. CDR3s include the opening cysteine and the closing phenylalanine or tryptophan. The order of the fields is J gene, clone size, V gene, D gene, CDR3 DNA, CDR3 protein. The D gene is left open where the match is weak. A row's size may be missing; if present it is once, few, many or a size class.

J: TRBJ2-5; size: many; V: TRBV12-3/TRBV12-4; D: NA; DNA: TGTGCCAGCAGTTTAACGCAGACCCAGTACTTC; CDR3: CASSLTQTQYF
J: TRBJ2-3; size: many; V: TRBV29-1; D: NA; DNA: TGCAGCGCCAGTACAGCCACTAGCACAGATACGCAGTATTTT; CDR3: CSASTATSTDTQYF
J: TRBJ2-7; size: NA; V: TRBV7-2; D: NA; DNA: TGTGCCAGCAGCAGACCCGGGGCTGACGAGCAGTACTTC; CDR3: CASSRPGADEQYF
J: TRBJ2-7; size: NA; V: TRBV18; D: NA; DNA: TGTGCCAGCTCACCACAGGGGGACTACGAGCAGTACTTC; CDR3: CASSPQGDYEQYF
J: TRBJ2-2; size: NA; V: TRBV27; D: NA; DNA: TGTGCCAGCAGTTTTTTTGGCAGGGACACCGGGGAGCTGTTTTTT; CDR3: CASSFFGRDTGELFF
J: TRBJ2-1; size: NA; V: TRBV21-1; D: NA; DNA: TGTGCCAGCAGCAAAGTATTGTTTCCACAGCTCCTATACAATGAGCAGTTCTTC; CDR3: CASSKVLFPQLLYNEQFF
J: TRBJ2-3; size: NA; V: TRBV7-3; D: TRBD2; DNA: TGTGCCAGCAGCTTAAGGGGGGGGGCAGATACGCAGTATTTT; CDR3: CASSLRGGADTQYF
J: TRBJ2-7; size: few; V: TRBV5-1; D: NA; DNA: TGCGCCAGCAGCCCTGAGAGGGGAACAGGGAAATCTGACGAGCAGTACTTC; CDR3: CASSPERGTGKSDEQYF
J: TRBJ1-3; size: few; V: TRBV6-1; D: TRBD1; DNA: TGTGCCAGCAGGCAAACAGGGGGCAGCTCTGGAAACACCATATATTTT; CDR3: CASRQTGGSSGNTIYF
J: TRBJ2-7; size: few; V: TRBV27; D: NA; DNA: TGTGCCAGCAGTTTATCGAACGAGCAGTACTTC; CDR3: CASSLSNEQYF
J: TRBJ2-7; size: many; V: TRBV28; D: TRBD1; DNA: TGTGCCAGCAGTCGGACAGGGGTAGACTACGAGCAGTACTTC; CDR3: CASSRTGVDYEQYF
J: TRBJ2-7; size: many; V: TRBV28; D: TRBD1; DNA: TGTGCCAGCCTGACAGGGAAGAGCTCCTACGAGCAGTACTTC; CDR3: CASLTGKSSYEQYF
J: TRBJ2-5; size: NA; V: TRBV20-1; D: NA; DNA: TGCAGTGCTATTAAAGAGACCCAGTACTTC; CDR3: CSAIKETQYF
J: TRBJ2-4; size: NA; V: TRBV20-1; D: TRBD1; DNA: TGCAGTGCTATGGGGACAGGAGGGTTTATTCAGTACTTC; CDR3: CSAMGTGGFIQYF
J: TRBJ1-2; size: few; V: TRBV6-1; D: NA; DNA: TGTGCCAGCAGTGTGACAGCCTTTAACTATGGCTACACCTTC; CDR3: CASSVTAFNYGYTF
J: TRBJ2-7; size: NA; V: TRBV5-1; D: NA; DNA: TGCGCCAGCAGCCCCAGGGAAAGAGGGTCCTACGAGCAGTACTTC; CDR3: CASSPRERGSYEQYF
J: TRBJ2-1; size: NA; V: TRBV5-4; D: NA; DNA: TGTGCCAGCAGCTTCGCGGTTACGGAGTCTGAGCAGTTCTTC; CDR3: CASSFAVTESEQFF
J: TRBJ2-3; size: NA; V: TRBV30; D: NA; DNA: TGTGCCTGGAGTCAGAGCGGGACAGTAAGCACAGATACGCAGTATTTT; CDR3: CAWSQSGTVSTDTQYF
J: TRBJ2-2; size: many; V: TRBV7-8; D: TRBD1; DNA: TGTGCCAGCAGATGGGACAGGGGGCACGGGGAGCTGTTTTTT; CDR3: CASRWDRGHGELFF
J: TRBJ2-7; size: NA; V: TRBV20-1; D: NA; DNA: TGCAGTGCTAGAGCCCAGGACAACTCCTACGAGCAGTACTTC; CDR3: CSARAQDNSYEQYF
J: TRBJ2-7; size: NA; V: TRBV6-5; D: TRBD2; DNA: TGTGCCAGCAGTTACTCGGCTAGCGGGAGGGCCCAGCCCTACGAGCAGTACTTC; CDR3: CASSYSASGRAQPYEQYF
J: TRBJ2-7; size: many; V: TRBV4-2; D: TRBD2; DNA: TGTGCCAGCAGCCAAGACGCTAGCGGGAGCCCCTACGAGCAGTACTTC; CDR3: CASSQDASGSPYEQYF
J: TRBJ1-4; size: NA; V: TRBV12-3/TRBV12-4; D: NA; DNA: TGTGCCAGCAGCCCCGGGACTTCCGAGTTAAATGAAAAACTGTTTTTT; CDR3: CASSPGTSELNEKLFF
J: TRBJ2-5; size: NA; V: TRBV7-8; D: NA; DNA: TGTGCCAGCAGCCCCTTGGCGTACCAAGAGACCCAGTACTTC; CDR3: CASSPLAYQETQYF
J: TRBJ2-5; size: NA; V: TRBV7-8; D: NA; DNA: TGTGCCAGCAGCTTAGCGCTAACCGGGATGGAGACCCAGTACTTC; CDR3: CASSLALTGMETQYF
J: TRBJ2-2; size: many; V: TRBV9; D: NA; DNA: TGTGCCAGCAGTAACACCGGGGAGCTGTTTTTT; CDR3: CASSNTGELFF
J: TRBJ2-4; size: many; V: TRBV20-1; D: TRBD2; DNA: TGCAGTGCTAGGAGTCTAGCGGGAGGCTACATTCAGTACTTC; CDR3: CSARSLAGGYIQYF
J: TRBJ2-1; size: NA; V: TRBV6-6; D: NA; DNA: TGTGCCAGCAGTTACTCTGGAGATGAGCAGTTCTTC; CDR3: CASSYSGDEQFF
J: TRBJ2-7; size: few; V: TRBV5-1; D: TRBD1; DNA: TGCGCCAGCAGCCCAGAGATTGACAGGGTATACGAGCAGTACTTC; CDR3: CASSPEIDRVYEQYF
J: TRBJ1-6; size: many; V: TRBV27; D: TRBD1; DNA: TGTGCCAGCAGTCCAGGGGGTGTGGGGAATTCACCCCTCCACTTT; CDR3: CASSPGGVGNSPLHF
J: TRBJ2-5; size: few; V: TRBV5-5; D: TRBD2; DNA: TGTGCCAGCAGCCGAGGAGCGGGAGCGGGGCGAGAGACCCAGTACTTC; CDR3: CASSRGAGAGRETQYF
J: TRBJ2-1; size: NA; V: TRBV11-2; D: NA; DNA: TGTGCCAGCAGCTTAGTAATGGTTTGCCCTTCCTACAATGAGCAGTTCTTC; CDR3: CASSLVMVCPSYNEQFF
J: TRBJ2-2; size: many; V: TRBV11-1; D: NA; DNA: TGTGCCAGCAGCCTAAAAGGGGAGCTGTTTTTT; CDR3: CASSLKGELFF
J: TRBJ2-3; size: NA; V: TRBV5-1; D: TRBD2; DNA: TGCGCCAGCAGCTTATTTGGGACTAGCCAAACTACAGATACGCAGTATTTT; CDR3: CASSLFGTSQTTDTQYF
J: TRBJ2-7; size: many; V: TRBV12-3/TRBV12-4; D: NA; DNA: TGTGCCAGCAGTTTGGAGAACTTCTACGAGCAGTACTTC; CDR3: CASSLENFYEQYF
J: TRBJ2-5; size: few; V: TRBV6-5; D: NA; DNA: TGTGCCAGCAGTTACAGTGCCCAAGAGACCCAGTACTTC; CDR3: CASSYSAQETQYF